This T cell receptor (beta chain) was recorded in a study of blood T cell repertoires in COVID-19. Study-wide context: Samples representing acute and convalescent COVID-19 were sourced from the United States, Italy and Spain.

TCRdb's table, derived via immunoSEQ multiplex PCR, lists solely in-frame clones and lacks some. The sample holds 350,000 to 400,000 clones; roughly 90% are singletons and the top ten take about 1.7%. J gave up 0 bases and V 3 bases, and 6 bases lay outside the gene matches. This CDR3 region has 16 residues. Looked up from germline, CDR1 is SGHNT and CDR2 is YYREEE (reference sequence). Participants were aged about 18 to 100 years from 20 to 30 US areas. The sample consisted of PBMCs or T cells enriched from blood (not recorded which). The TCR sequence derives from a woman in her 30s who had recovered from COVID-19. The chain combines TRBV5-4 with TRBJ2-4; the match to TRBD2 covers 7 bases. CDR3 in amino acids: CASSSGGTAAKNIQYF. The CDR3 DNA follows: TGTGCCAGCAGCTCCGGGGGGACTGCAGCCAAAAACATTCAGTACTTC. The full variable domain, its missing parts supplied by reference TRBV5-4 and TRBJ2-4, is ETGVTQSPTHLIKTRGQQVTLRCSSQSGHNTVSWYQQALGQGPQFIFQYYREEENGRGNFPPRFSGLQFPNYSSELNVNALELDDSALYLCASSSGGTAAKNIQYFGAGTRLSVL.